Below are 24 T cell receptor beta chains sequenced from a single sample in a study of lymphopenia after photon versus proton radiotherapy. TCRdb's table, derived via immunoSEQ multiplex PCR, lists solely in-frame clones and lacks some. This repertoire shows around 29,000 clones, around 94% found once; its top ten account for approximately 0.72%. The sample here was peripheral blood, taken from a patient treated with photon-based radiotherapy. These receptors were taken from a woman between 45 and 65 years old with cholangiocarcinoma.

This chain uses TRBV5-4 with TRBJ1-1, with TRBD1 identical over 12 bases. CDR1 and CDR2 (germline): SGHNT, YYREEE (reference sequence). CDR3 length: 15 amino acids. V dropped 5 bases and J dropped 8; count of bases not matched to a gene: 10. The DNA of the CDR3 is TGTGCCAGCAGGGCGACCCCGGGACAGGGGGCCGAAGCTTTCTTT. This translates into CASRATPGQGAEAFF. Full variable domain (outside the CDR3, taken from reference TRBV5-4 and TRBJ1-1): ETGVTQSPTHLIKTRGQQVTLRCSSQSGHNTVSWYQQALGQGPQFIFQYYREEENGRGNFPPRFSGLQFPNYSSELNVNALELDDSALYLCASRATPGQGAEAFFGQGTRLTVV.

The genes are TRBV7-2 and TRBJ2-7, with TRBD2 identical over 10 bases. V lost 3 bases and J lost 5; bases outside the gene matches: 4. CDR1 and CDR2 (germline): SGHTA, FQGNSA. This CDR3 has 14 amino acids. CDR3 bases: TGTGCCAGCAGCTTTAGCGGGGGGCCCGACGAGCAGTACTTC. It translates to CASSFSGGPDEQYF.

This sequence joins TRBV6-5 and TRBJ1-4; no clear D. Germline CDR1 reads MNHEY; CDR2 reads SVGAGI. V dropped 2 bases and J dropped 3 bases, with 7 bases sitting between them. There are 14 residues in the CDR3. This CDR3 reads CASSYGVPNEKLFF. In DNA form, the CDR3 reads TGTGCCAGCAGTTACGGGGTCCCTAATGAAAAACTGTTTTTT.

The chain combines TRBV2 with TRBJ1-5; weak D call: TRBD1 (5 bases). The CDR3 totals 11 residues. CDR1 SNHLY and CDR2 FYNNEI come from the germline V gene. Between the trimmed V and J ends, which lost 6 bases and 9 bases, there was a span of 9 bases. The CDR3 nucleotides are TGTGCCAGCAGCTTCCAGGGGCCCCAGCATTTT. Its translation: CASSFQGPQHF.

The J gene is TRBJ2-2, the V gene TRBV19, with no clear D. The CDR3 covers 13 residues. Deletions cut 9 bases from V and 4 bases from J, with 12 bases between. CDR1 and CDR2 (germline): LNHDA, SQIVND (reference sequence). The CDR3 DNA is TGTGCCAGCCTTACCCCGGGCACCGGGGAGCTGTTTTTT. Its protein is CASLTPGTGELFF.

CDR3 sequence reads: CASSPPGDTEAFF. CDR3 bases: TGTGCCAGCAGTCCCCCAGGGGACACTGAAGCTTTCTTT. The V gene is TRBV6-1, the J gene TRBJ1-1, with D tentatively TRBD1 (6 bases). Deletions cut 5 bases from V and 3 bases from J, with 10 bases between. This CDR3 has 13 amino acids. The germline V gene has CDR1 MNHNS and CDR2 SASEGT.

The V gene is TRBV7-7, the J gene TRBJ2-5; D is tentatively TRBD1 or TRBD2 (6 bases each). The V end lost 5 bases, the J end lost 5 bases, and 18 bases lay between the germline ends. The CDR3 contains 15 residues. Germline assignment: CDR1 SSHAT and CDR2 FNYEAQ (reference sequence). CDR3 bases: TGTGCCAGCAGCCCAGGTGGGGGGCTCTGGGAGACCCAGTACTTC. Translating gives CASSPGGGLWETQYF. Full variable domain (missing parts from reference TRBV7-7 and TRBJ2-5): GAGVSQSPRYKVTKRGQDVTLRCDPISSHATLYWYQQALGQGPEFLTYFNYEAQPDKSGLPSDRFSAERPEGSISTLTIQRTEQRDSAMYRCASSPGGGLWETQYFGPGTRLLVL.

DNA of the CDR3: TGTGCCAGCAGCCCCTCAAGCACTGAAGCTTTCTTT. It yields the protein CASSPSSTEAFF. This chain links TRBV11-2 with TRBJ1-1; unclear D gene. The CDR3 covers 12 residues. Per the germline V gene, CDR1 is SGHAT and CDR2 is FQNNGV. V shed 5 bases and J shed 4 bases, with 8 bases lying between them.

The chain joins TRBV18 to TRBJ2-5; 9 bases align to TRBD1. V gave up 6 bases and J gave up 2 bases; unmatched junction bases: 4. CDR1 is KGHSH and CDR2 is LQKENI in the germline V gene. The CDR3 consists of 14 residues. CDR3 sequence: CASSAGQGQETQYF. In nucleotides, the CDR3 is TGTGCCAGCTCGGCTGGACAGGGGCAAGAGACCCAGTACTTC. Full variable domain (remainder filled in from reference TRBV18 and TRBJ2-5): NAGVMQNPRHLVRRRGQEARLRCSPMKGHSHVYWYRQLPEEGLKFMVYLQKENIIDESGMPKERFSAEFPKEGPSILRIQQVVRGDSAAYFCASSAGQGQETQYFGPGTRLLVL.

V is TRBV15 and J is TRBJ2-7; D could derive from TRBD1 or TRBD2 (5 bases each). Deletions cut 8 bases from V and 6 bases from J, with 20 bases between. The germline gives CDR1 LNHNV, CDR2 YYDKDF (reference sequence). CDR3 size: 14 residues. This CDR3 reads CATSVGTPGGEQYF. For the CDR3, the DNA is TGTGCCACCTCTGTCGGGACGCCGGGTGGCGAGCAGTACTTC.

This clone appeared a single time. The chain recombines TRBV19 with TRBJ1-1; D possibly corresponds to TRBD1 (5 bases). The CDR3 has 14 amino acids. The V end was cut by 1 base, the J end by 4 bases, with 10 bases between. Per the germline V gene, CDR1 is LNHDA and CDR2 is SQIVND (reference sequence). CDR3 amino acids: CASSIAWDGTEAFF. The CDR3 DNA sequence: TGTGCCAGTAGTATAGCGTGGGACGGCACTGAAGCTTTCTTT.

The chain uses TRBV28 and TRBJ1-1, with TRBD1 matching 7 bases. Germline CDR1 and CDR2: MDHEN and SYDVKM. The junction had 8 bases not matched to a gene; V was cut back by 4 bases and J by 0 bases. The CDR3 totals 16 residues. In DNA form, the CDR3 reads TGTGCCAGCAGTTACCAACAGGGGAATATGAACACTGAAGCTTTCTTT. Protein: CASSYQQGNMNTEAFF.

This clone was seen just once. V usage is TRBV10-1 and J usage is TRBJ2-2; 12 bases line up with TRBD2. CDR1 and CDR2 (germline): WNHNN, SYGVQD (reference sequence). CDR3 size: 16 residues. The trim removed 3 bases at V and 6 bases at J, leaving 5 bases unmatched. The CDR3 here is CASSEAGLAGSGELFF. In nucleotides, the CDR3 is TGCGCCAGCAGTGAAGCGGGACTAGCGGGTTCCGGGGAGCTGTTTTTT.

The rearrangement joins TRBV19 to TRBJ2-3, with 13 bases fitting TRBD2. J lost 0 bases, V lost 6 bases, and 0 bases had no gene match. The CDR3 extends over 15 amino acids. The germline gives CDR1 LNHDA, CDR2 SQIVND (reference sequence). CDR3 coding DNA: TGTGCCAGTAGGGGACTAGCGGGGAGCACAGATACGCAGTATTTT. Translation: CASRGLAGSTDTQYF. The whole variable domain, remainder taken from reference TRBV19 and TRBJ2-3, is DGGITQSPKYLFRKEGQNVTLSCEQNLNHDAMYWYRQDPGQGLRLIYYSQIVNDFQKGDIAEGYSVSREKKESFPLTVTSAQKNPTAFYLCASRGLAGSTDTQYFGPGTRLTVL.

The rearrangement joins TRBV7-9 to TRBJ1-1; 9 bases fit TRBD1. Germline V gene data show CDR1 as SEHNR and CDR2 as FQNEAQ (reference sequence). The CDR3 contains 13 residues. The junction had 10 bases not matched to a gene; V was cut back by 7 bases and J by 10 bases. Here the CDR3 DNA reads TGTGCCAGCACCAGGGGACAGGGCCCCGGAGCTTTCTTT. Translating gives CASTRGQGPGAFF.

V usage is TRBV6-5 and J usage is TRBJ1-2; 9 bases agree with TRBD1. This CDR3 is 15 amino acids long. The ends lost 5 bases at V and 1 base at J; junction bases unmatched: 5. Germline V gene lookup returns CDR1 MNHEY and CDR2 SVGAGI. CDR3 loop: CASSRTGGDNYGYTF. CDR3 coding DNA: TGTGCCAGCAGTAGAACAGGGGGCGATAACTATGGCTACACCTTC.

This clone was seen just once. The J gene is TRBJ1-1, the V gene TRBV11-2; D call uncertain. CDR1 and CDR2 (germline): SGHAT, FQNNGV. This CDR3 is 12 amino acids long. Trimming removed 3 bases at V and 11 bases at J, with 13 bases between. This CDR3 reads CASSFGIGRAFF. CDR3 nucleotides: TGTGCCAGCAGCTTCGGAATAGGGCGGGCTTTCTTT.

The genes are TRBV6-4 and TRBJ1-2; D possibly corresponds to TRBD1 (6 bases). Germline V gene lookup returns CDR1 MRHNA and CDR2 SNTAGT. V was cut by 3 bases and J by 6 bases, with 14 bases left in between. The CDR3 spans 14 residues. CDR3 region: CASSDSVRGDGYTF. The CDR3 bases are TGTGCCAGCAGTGATTCTGTCAGGGGAGATGGCTACACCTTC.

The chain is built from TRBV19 and TRBJ1-5; the D is unclear. Trimming cost V 6 bases and J 6 bases, with 9 bases left between them. Germline CDR1 reads LNHDA; CDR2 reads SQIVND (reference sequence). The CDR3 runs 12 residues. CDR3 sequence (DNA): TGTGCCAGTAGAGCTAAAGGTCAGCCCCAGCATTTT. Translated: CASRAKGQPQHF. The complete variable domain, with remaining parts taken from reference TRBV19 and TRBJ1-5, reads DGGITQSPKYLFRKEGQNVTLSCEQNLNHDAMYWYRQDPGQGLRLIYYSQIVNDFQKGDIAEGYSVSREKKESFPLTVTSAQKNPTAFYLCASRAKGQPQHFGDGTRLSIL.

A single count supports this clone. The genes are TRBV18 and TRBJ2-7; no reliable D call. The germline V gene encodes CDR1 KGHSH and CDR2 LQKENI. The V and J ends lost 3 bases and 2 bases respectively, with 5 bases between them. There are 12 residues in the CDR3. The CDR3: CASSPGTYEQYF. The CDR3 nucleotides read TGTGCCAGCTCACCGGGAACCTACGAGCAGTACTTC.

The chain joins TRBV19 to TRBJ2-3; TRBD1 matches 9 bases. This CDR3 is 16 amino acids long. The V and J ends lost 2 bases and 8 bases, in that order; junction bases with no gene match: 11. Germline values: CDR1 LNHDA, CDR2 SQIVND (reference sequence). DNA for the CDR3: TGTGCCAGTAGTATACACAGGGGGCGGGGGCTCAGTACGCAGTATTTT. This encodes CASSIHRGRGLSTQYF.

This chain links TRBV4-3 with TRBJ1-3; no clear D gene. Germline lookup yields CDR1 LGHNA and CDR2 YSLEER. V lost 1 base and J 5 bases, leaving 12 bases between the germline ends. This CDR3 has 15 residues. CDR3 sequence reads: CASSQVDAGRNTIYF. The DNA for the CDR3 is TGCGCCAGCAGCCAAGTGGACGCGGGCAGAAACACCATATATTTT.

CDR3 DNA sequence: TGTGCCAGCACCCGAACGGGTGATCCCCTCGATACGCAGTATTTT. This codes for CASTRTGDPLDTQYF. The rearrangement uses TRBV2 and TRBJ2-3; no reliable D call. Looked up from germline, CDR1 is SNHLY and CDR2 is FYNNEI. Trimming took off 7 bases at V and 6 bases at J, with 20 bases between the two ends. This CDR3 is built from 15 residues.

The V call is TRBV7-9, the J call TRBJ2-1, with D tentatively TRBD1 or TRBD2 (5 bases each). Germline V lookup: CDR1 SEHNR, CDR2 FQNEAQ (reference sequence). CDR3 length: 17 residues. V gave up 5 bases and J gave up 7 bases, with 24 bases separating them. CDR3 in amino acids: CASSPPSPGRDNNEQFF. The DNA for the CDR3 is TGTGCCAGCAGCCCACCGTCTCCGGGGCGCGATAATAATGAGCAGTTCTTC. Supplemented by reference TRBV7-9 and TRBJ2-1, the full variable domain reads DTGVSQNPRHKITKRGQNVTFRCDPISEHNRLYWYRQTLGQGPEFLTYFQNEAQLEKSRLLSDRFSAERPKGSFSTLEIQRTEQGDSAMYLCASSPPSPGRDNNEQFFGPGTRLTVL.